This TCR beta chain was sequenced during a study of blood T cells in healthy people across ages. Looking at the study overall: T cells yielded about one barcoded beta molecule per two cells through template switching.

V was shortened by 3 bases and J by 8 bases, with 23 bases between the two germline ends. This CDR3 has 15 amino acids. Germline-derived CDR1 and CDR2 are DFQATT and SNEGSKA (reference sequence). A J-beta primer mix and a sample-barcoded 5' primer were used in a second PCR of about 7 to 11 cycles. Each cDNA molecule, via a template-switch adaptor with 12 random nucleotides, was tagged. TCRdb recomputed calls from the 5' RACE reads with MiXCR, one row per CDR3 protein. The data hold about a million distinct CDR3 sequences, with roughly half observed a single time. V and J are TRBV20-1 and TRBJ2-7; no definite D call. The sequence derives from a woman aged 60-75 years in good health. Sequencing input: blood. The CDR3 sequence is CSASKTLTPSVQQYF. CDR3 sequence (DNA): TGCAGTGCTAGTAAGACTCTTACCCCCTCCGTCCAGCAGTACTTC.